Listed here are 27 T cell receptor beta chains from one sample, sequenced in a study of PD-1 blockade in classical Hodgkin lymphoma. Some clones are missing from TCRdb's copy, which holds only in-frame ones; the method was immunoSEQ multiplex PCR. The data contain about 17,000 clones, 90% of them singletons. Described time point: newly diagnosed, previously untreated cHL patient sample. The sample comprised peripheral blood mononuclear cells (PBMCs). These receptors all come from a human donor with classical Hodgkin lymphoma.

About this clone: This same CDR3 is encoded by further DNA sequences in the sample. The chain has TRBV4-1 and TRBJ1-2, with D perhaps matching TRBD1 (6 bases). Trimming cost V 4 bases and J 0 bases, with 15 bases left between them. This CDR3 has 16 amino acids. Germline V gene data show CDR1 as MGHRA and CDR2 as YSYEKL. CDR3 sequence reads: CASSRAQTGPNYGYTF. The CDR3 DNA reads TGCGCCAGCAGCCGGGCTCAGACAGGCCCTAACTATGGCTACACCTTC.

CDR3 region: CASSQDTGDGYTF. The CDR3 region has the DNA TGCGCCAGCAGCCAAGATACAGGGGATGGCTACACCTTC. The chain is built from TRBV4-1 and TRBJ1-2; TRBD1 aligns across 7 bases. The junction had 1 base not matched to a gene; V was cut back by 0 bases and J by 6 bases. The CDR3 sequence is 13 residues long. CDR1 is MGHRA and CDR2 is YSYEKL in the germline V gene.

The V and J genes are TRBV5-1 and TRBJ2-3; 12 nucleotides line up with TRBD2. This CDR3 has 15 amino acids. V lost 4 bases, J lost 3 bases, and 3 bases stayed unmatched. Germline CDR1 reads SGHRS; CDR2 reads YFSETQ. The CDR3 loop reads CASSLTSGGTDTQYF. The CDR3 DNA is TGCGCCAGCAGCCTGACTAGCGGGGGAACAGATACGCAGTATTTT. Full variable domain (outside the CDR3, taken from reference TRBV5-1 and TRBJ2-3): KAGVTQTPRYLIKTRGQQVTLSCSPISGHRSVSWYQQTPGQGLQFLFEYFSETQRNKGNFPGRFSGRQFSNSRSEMNVSTLELGDSALYLCASSLTSGGTDTQYFGPGTRLTVL.

The V gene is TRBV11-1, the J gene TRBJ2-1; D is possibly TRBD2 (6 bases). The germline V and J ends were trimmed by 3 bases and 4 bases, with 16 bases remaining between them. Per germline, CDR1 SGHAT and CDR2 FQDESV (reference sequence). The CDR3 extends over 16 amino acids. The CDR3 spells CASSFPYSGRYNEQFF. In DNA form, the CDR3 reads TGTGCCAGCAGCTTCCCGTACTCTGGGAGGTACAATGAGCAGTTCTTC.

The rearrangement links TRBV7-2 to TRBJ1-2, with D unresolved. Germline V gives CDR1 SGHTA, CDR2 FQGNSA. Deletions cut 5 bases from V and 8 bases from J, with 9 bases between. This CDR3 is 11 amino acids long. The CDR3 reads CASSQMGGYTF. The CDR3 DNA is TGTGCCAGCAGCCAGATGGGGGGCTACACCTTC. Full variable domain (missing parts from reference TRBV7-2 and TRBJ1-2): GAGVSQSPSNKVTEKGKDVELRCDPISGHTALYWYRQSLGQGLEFLIYFQGNSAPDKSGLPSDRFSAERTGGSVSTLTIQRTQQEDSAVYLCASSQMGGYTFGSGTRLTVV.

CDR3 nucleotides: TGCAGCGTTGGTCAGGTACTCCAAGAGACCCAGTACTTC. The encoded protein is CSVGQVLQETQYF. The chain is built from TRBV29-1 and TRBJ2-5; D remains ambiguous. Germline-derived CDR1 and CDR2 are SQVTM and ANQGSEA. V was clipped by 4 bases and J by 1 base, with 10 bases between them. The CDR3 has 13 amino acids.

The rearrangement joins TRBV15 to TRBJ1-5; no clear D. The V and J ends lost 3 bases and 6 bases respectively, with 18 bases between them. This CDR3 is built from 16 residues. Germline V gene sequence: CDR1 LNHNV, CDR2 YYDKDF (reference sequence). CDR3 region: CATSSPREGPGQPQHF. The CDR3 nucleotides are TGTGCCACCAGCAGTCCGAGGGAGGGTCCGGGTCAGCCCCAGCATTTT. Full variable domain (remainder filled in from reference TRBV15 and TRBJ1-5): DAMVIQNPRYQVTQFGKPVTLSCSQTLNHNVMYWYQQKSSQAPKLLFHYYDKDFNNEADTPDNFQSRRPNTSFCFLDIRSPGLGDTAMYLCATSSPREGPGQPQHFGDGTRLSIL.

The rearrangement joins TRBV5-1 to TRBJ2-5; D not certain. CDR1 and CDR2 from the germline V gene are SGHRS and YFSETQ. There are 13 residues in the CDR3. V dropped 4 bases and J dropped 1 base, with 8 bases sitting between them. DNA of the CDR3: TGCGCCAGCAGCCGCTCTACCCAAGAGACCCAGTACTTC. Translating gives CASSRSTQETQYF.

The chain has TRBV30 and TRBJ2-1, with 12 bases that match TRBD2. The CDR3 totals 15 residues. The V segment lost 3 bases and the J segment 4 bases; nucleotides outside the gene matches: 4. CDR1 is GTSNPN, CDR2 SVGIG, per germline (reference sequence). CDR3 amino acids: CAWSGTSGLYNEQFF. The CDR3 DNA is TGTGCCTGGAGCGGGACTAGCGGGCTTTACAATGAGCAGTTCTTC.

The chain links TRBV6-1 to TRBJ1-3, with TRBD1 matching over 7 bases. The CDR3 length is 13 residues. The J segment lost 8 bases and the V segment lost 4 bases, leaving 5 bases of the junction unmatched. Per germline, CDR1 MNHNS and CDR2 SASEGT. The CDR3 here is CASSGNRGDTIYF. CDR3 coding DNA: TGTGCCAGCAGTGGGAACAGGGGAGACACCATATATTTT.

This sequence joins TRBV27 and TRBJ1-5, with 7 nucleotides matching TRBD1. Germline V gives CDR1 MNHEY, CDR2 SMNVEV (reference sequence). Trimming removed 5 bases from V and 0 bases from J; junction bases left unmatched: 4. The length of the CDR3 is 15 residues. CDR3 region: CASSRQGNSNQPQHF. CDR3 in DNA: TGTGCCAGCAGTCGACAGGGAAATAGCAATCAGCCCCAGCATTTT.

The V gene is TRBV12-5, the J gene TRBJ2-1; 13 bases are shared with TRBD2. The CDR3 consists of 17 residues. J gave up 4 bases and V 2 bases, and 5 bases lay outside the gene matches. Germline CDR1 reads LGHNT; CDR2 reads FRNRAP. The CDR3 DNA follows: TGTGCTAGTGGTTTGCCAGGACTAGCGGGAGAGTACAATGAGCAGTTCTTC. It encodes CASGLPGLAGEYNEQFF.

The chain has TRBV5-8 and TRBJ1-5, with a weak D call TRBD1 (5 bases). The CDR3 loop spans 15 amino acids. Germline loops: CDR1 SGHTS, CDR2 YDEGEE. With 0 bases removed from V and 2 bases from J, the gap between germline ends came to 9 bases. This CDR3 is CASSLAGFGNQPQHF. The CDR3 coding sequence is TGTGCCAGCAGCTTGGCAGGGTTTGGCAATCAGCCCCAGCATTTT.

This clone was counted once. This rearrangement joins TRBV9 to TRBJ1-4, with 10 bases identical to TRBD1. The germline V gene encodes CDR1 SGDLS and CDR2 YYNGEE. V lost 3 bases and J lost 8; bases outside the gene matches: 7. The CDR3 covers 15 residues. CDR3 nucleotide sequence: TGTGCCAGCAGCGCGAGGACAGGGGGACTGGAAAAACTGTTTTTT. Protein sequence: CASSARTGGLEKLFF.

The CDR3 DNA reads as TGTGCCAGCAGCCAAAGACAGGGTAGTCAGCCCCAGCATTTT. It specifies CASSQRQGSQPQHF. The rearrangement joins TRBV7-2 to TRBJ1-5, with 7 bases fitting TRBD1. The V gene's germline CDR1 is SGHTA and CDR2 FQGNSA. The CDR3 has 14 amino acids. Germline trimming cut 5 bases from V and 6 bases from J; bases unmatched to any gene: 7. The full variable domain, in which reference TRBV7-2 and TRBJ1-5 provide the parts outside the CDR3, is GAGVSQSPSNKVTEKGKDVELRCDPISGHTALYWYRQSLGQGLEFLIYFQGNSAPDKSGLPSDRFSAERTGGSVSTLTIQRTQQEDSAVYLCASSQRQGSQPQHFGDGTRLSIL.

The J gene is TRBJ1-5, the V gene TRBV19; the D gene is possibly TRBD1 (6 bases). The CDR3 has 15 residues. Germline V gives CDR1 LNHDA, CDR2 SQIVND (reference sequence). V dropped 4 bases and J dropped 6 bases, with 16 bases sitting between them. CDR3 DNA: TGTGCCAGTAGTAACAACAGGGCTCCGGGTCAGCCCCAGCATTTT. Translating gives CASSNNRAPGQPQHF.

The rearrangement links TRBV9 to TRBJ1-2, with 8 bases aligning to TRBD1. The CDR3 is made up of 13 amino acids. Germline CDR1 and CDR2: SGDLS and YYNGEE. The V and J ends lost 0 bases and 8 bases, in that order; junction bases with no gene match: 3. The CDR3 nucleotides read TGTGCCAGCAGCGTAGGACAGGGGCGAGGCTACACCTTC. It specifies CASSVGQGRGYTF.

The chain couples TRBV25-1 to TRBJ2-2; 9 bases are shared with TRBD2. The ends lost 8 bases at V and 7 bases at J; junction bases unmatched: 11. Germline V gives CDR1 MGHDK, CDR2 SYGVNS. The CDR3 runs 15 residues. CDR3 loop: CASESAGGPSGELFF. The CDR3 DNA follows: TGTGCCAGCGAAAGTGCGGGAGGGCCGAGCGGGGAGCTGTTTTTT.

J is TRBJ2-7 and V is TRBV21-1; TRBD2 is the table's D call, not checked against the DNA. TRBV21-1 is described as a pseudogene. The CDR3 contains 13 residues. The chain's CDR3 is CASSLPESYEQYF. The DNA of the CDR3 is TGTGCCAGCAGCCTCCCGGAGTCCTACGAGCAGTACTTC.

V usage is TRBV5-6 and J usage is TRBJ1-2; TRBD1 aligns across 12 bases. The V and J ends lost 7 bases and 7 bases, in that order; junction bases with no gene match: 2. The CDR3 runs to 12 residues. CDR1 and CDR2 (germline): SGHDT, YYEEEE. CDR3 coding DNA: TGTGCCAGCGGGACAGGGGGCAGTGGCTACACCTTC. It is translated as CASGTGGSGYTF.

This clone appeared once. The chain combines TRBV18 with TRBJ2-2; perhaps TRBD1 as D (6 bases). The CDR3 has 15 residues. Germline loops: CDR1 KGHSH, CDR2 LQKENI. V gave up 2 bases and J gave up 6 bases, with 13 bases separating them. CDR3 protein: CASSPNRDGAGELFF. The CDR3 DNA reads TGTGCCAGCTCACCAAACAGGGATGGGGCCGGGGAGCTGTTTTTT.

The CDR3 is CASGDTEAFF. As DNA, the CDR3 is TGTGCCAGCGGGGACACTGAAGCTTTCTTT. The V and J genes are TRBV6-5 and TRBJ1-1, with unresolved D. The CDR3 is made up of 10 amino acids. Trimming removed 8 bases from V and 3 bases from J, with 4 bases in between. Germline CDR1 is MNHEY and CDR2 is SVGAGI.

This clone has a single count. J is TRBJ2-5 and V is TRBV14, with 12 nucleotides matching TRBD2. J was trimmed by 5 bases and V by 1 base; bases with no gene match: 5. Germline values: CDR1 SGHDN, CDR2 FVKESK. CDR3 size: 16 residues. The CDR3 coding sequence is TGTGCCAGCAGCCAAGCTAGCGGGAGGGCCCGTGAGACCCAGTACTTC. Translating it yields CASSQASGRARETQYF.

This clone was recorded only once. This chain connects TRBV5-4 to TRBJ2-7, with D possibly being TRBD2 (6 bases). V was clipped by 4 bases and J by 3 bases, with 8 bases between them. Germline lookup yields CDR1 SGHNT and CDR2 YYREEE (reference sequence). This CDR3 has 12 residues. The CDR3 here is CASSLSGYEQYF. In DNA form, the CDR3 reads TGTGCCAGCAGCCTTAGCGGCTACGAGCAGTACTTC. Looking up the rest from reference TRBV5-4 and TRBJ2-7 gives the full variable domain: ETGVTQSPTHLIKTRGQQVTLRCSSQSGHNTVSWYQQALGQGPQFIFQYYREEENGRGNFPPRFSGLQFPNYSSELNVNALELDDSALYLCASSLSGYEQYFGPGTRLTVT.

This clone has a handful of counts. The chain employs TRBV9 and TRBJ1-5; 7 bases map to TRBD1. The germline V gene encodes CDR1 SGDLS and CDR2 YYNGEE. This CDR3 contains 14 residues. V dropped 4 bases and J dropped 6; count of bases not matched to a gene: 7. CDR3 residues: CASSMTGIGQPQHF. CDR3 nucleotide sequence: TGTGCCAGCAGCATGACAGGGATAGGTCAGCCCCAGCATTTT.

The chain combines TRBV9 with TRBJ1-2, with a weak D call TRBD1 (5 bases). V gave up 5 bases and J gave up 4 bases, with 15 bases separating them. The CDR3 is made up of 14 amino acids. Germline V lookup: CDR1 SGDLS, CDR2 YYNGEE. Here the CDR3 DNA reads TGTGCCAGCAGGTTAGGGGAAGGAATCTATGGCTACACCTTC. Translating it yields CASRLGEGIYGYTF.

This rearrangement joins TRBV25-1 to TRBJ2-2, with 7 bases fitting TRBD1. Trimming removed 2 bases from V and 3 bases from J; junction bases left unmatched: 3. The CDR3 is 15 amino acids. The germline V gene encodes CDR1 MGHDK and CDR2 SYGVNS. The CDR3 region has the DNA TGTGCCAGCAGTGAAACAGGGGTCCACACCGGGGAGCTGTTTTTT. Its translation is CASSETGVHTGELFF.